The 15 T cell receptor beta chains given below trace back to one sample, sequenced in a study of blood T cell repertoires in COVID-19. Clones were read by immunoSEQ multiplex PCR, and TCRdb kept only the in-frame ones, dropping some. This sample has some 300,000 clones, with around nine tenths found just once. Sequenced: PBMCs or T cells enriched from blood (not recorded which). The receptors stem from a woman aged 45-65 years who had been exposed to COVID-19.

CDR3 region: CASSSFGLLPEYNEQFF. The CDR3 region has the DNA TGTGCCAGCAGCTCTTTTGGCCTCCTTCCGGAGTACAATGAGCAGTTCTTC. The V and J genes are TRBV7-9 and TRBJ2-1; D is unresolved. The CDR3 spans 17 residues. V was trimmed by 4 bases and J by 4 bases, leaving 20 bases between them. Germline V lookup: CDR1 SEHNR, CDR2 FQNEAQ (reference sequence).

The chain recombines TRBV7-9 with TRBJ2-5; 12 bases agree with TRBD2. Germline V gene lookup returns CDR1 SEHNR and CDR2 FQNEAQ (reference sequence). V was clipped by 5 bases and J by 5 bases; unmatched bases: 9. The CDR3 sequence is 16 residues long. Here the CDR3 reads CASSTRLAGEGETQYF. CDR3 DNA: TGTGCCAGCAGCACCCGACTAGCGGGGGAGGGGGAGACCCAGTACTTC.

The CDR3 reads CASSQEYPQRRAHEQYF. Written as DNA, the CDR3 is TGTGCCAGCAGCCAAGAGTACCCGCAACGCAGGGCCCACGAGCAGTACTTC. V usage is TRBV14 and J usage is TRBJ2-7, with D maybe TRBD1 (5 bases). With 0 bases removed from V and 5 bases from J, the gap between germline ends came to 20 bases. The CDR3 runs to 17 residues. The germline CDR1 and CDR2 sequences are SGHDN and FVKESK.

The chain joins TRBV28 to TRBJ1-2; possibly TRBD1 for D (6 bases). CDR3 size: 15 residues. Between the trimmed V and J ends, which lost 6 bases and 4 bases, there was a span of 18 bases. Germline V gene sequence: CDR1 MDHEN, CDR2 SYDVKM. Here the CDR3 reads CASRRQQGPGYGYTF. The CDR3 DNA reads TGTGCCAGCAGGAGGCAACAGGGACCCGGCTATGGCTACACCTTC.

This chain joins TRBV11-3 and TRBJ2-1, with 7 bases identical to TRBD2. In germline, CDR1 is SGHNT, CDR2 YENEEA. The CDR3 is 14 residues long. The junction had 8 bases not matched to a gene; V was cut back by 3 bases and J by 9 bases. As DNA, the CDR3 is TGTGCCAGCAGCTTCTCAACCTCGGGGGGTGAGCAGTTCTTC. This codes for CASSFSTSGGEQFF.

The V call is TRBV19, the J call TRBJ1-5; TRBD1 matches 9 bases. V dropped 6 bases and J dropped 7; count of bases not matched to a gene: 13. Germline values: CDR1 LNHDA, CDR2 SQIVND (reference sequence). The CDR3 runs 16 residues. DNA of the CDR3: TGTGCCAGTAGCCTCTGGGACAGGGAGGGGTTGCAGCCCCAGCATTTT. This encodes CASSLWDREGLQPQHF. Full variable domain (missing parts from reference TRBV19 and TRBJ1-5): DGGITQSPKYLFRKEGQNVTLSCEQNLNHDAMYWYRQDPGQGLRLIYYSQIVNDFQKGDIAEGYSVSREKKESFPLTVTSAQKNPTAFYLCASSLWDREGLQPQHFGDGTRLSIL.

The chain links TRBV3-1 (or the pseudogene TRBV3-2) to TRBJ2-3; TRBD2 aligns across 12 bases. V lost 1 base and J lost 6; bases outside the gene matches: 5. CDR1 is LGHDT and CDR2 is YNNKEL in the germline V gene (reference sequence). The CDR3 has 16 residues. CDR3 bases: TGTGCCAGCAGCCAAGCTAGCGGGGGGGCCCGGGATACGCAGTATTTT. Translation: CASSQASGGARDTQYF.

This chain uses TRBV12-3 or TRBV12-4 with TRBJ1-2, with D unclear. V was clipped by 8 bases and J by 1 base, with 8 bases between them. The CDR3 runs to 12 residues. The CDR3 spells CASVNYNYGYTF. The CDR3 nucleotides read TGTGCCAGCGTAAACTATAACTATGGCTACACCTTC.

This chain joins TRBV30 and TRBJ2-4, with TRBD1 identical over 9 bases. From germline, CDR1 is GTSNPN and CDR2 SVGIG (reference sequence). J lost 8 bases, V lost 3 bases, and 5 bases had no gene match. The CDR3 spans 13 residues. CDR3 region: CAWSGTGRDIQYF. The CDR3 nucleotides are TGTGCCTGGAGCGGGACAGGGAGGGACATTCAGTACTTC.

The V call is TRBV19, the J call TRBJ2-1; 12 nucleotides align to TRBD2. The germline gives CDR1 LNHDA, CDR2 SQIVND (reference sequence). With V trimmed by 5 bases and J by 8 bases, 7 bases remained unmatched. The CDR3 is made up of 15 amino acids. The CDR3 protein is CASSFPSGGADEQFF. The CDR3 DNA is TGTGCCAGTAGTTTCCCTAGCGGGGGGGCCGATGAGCAGTTCTTC.

The chain uses TRBV9 and TRBJ1-6; weak D call: TRBD1 (5 bases). V lost 6 bases and J lost 6, with 16 bases in between. This CDR3 is 15 amino acids long. Germline V gene lookup returns CDR1 SGDLS and CDR2 YYNGEE. DNA for the CDR3: TGTGCCAGCACATCCCGGGGGGGTGGTAATTCACCCCTCCACTTT. Translated, it gives CASTSRGGGNSPLHF.

The chain joins TRBV18 to TRBJ2-5, with a tentative D call TRBD1 (6 bases). This CDR3 is built from 14 residues. CDR1 and CDR2 (germline): KGHSH, LQKENI. Trimming cost V 5 bases and J 2 bases, with 12 bases left between them. CDR3 in amino acids: CASSRGQTQETQYF. The CDR3 DNA sequence: TGTGCCAGCTCAAGAGGACAGACACAAGAGACCCAGTACTTC.

CDR3 protein: CASSQSPTRNEQFF. The CDR3 nucleotides are TGCGCCAGCAGCCAATCCCCGACTAGGAATGAGCAGTTCTTC. The rearrangement joins TRBV4-1 to TRBJ2-1; D is perhaps TRBD2 (6 bases). This CDR3 is built from 14 residues. V was shortened by 2 bases and J by 7 bases, with 12 bases between the two germline ends. CDR1 MGHRA and CDR2 YSYEKL come from the germline V gene.

The gene calls are TRBV5-1 and TRBJ2-7; D is perhaps TRBD1 (6 bases). V lost 7 bases, J lost 2 bases, and 10 bases lay in between. The germline V gene has CDR1 SGHRS and CDR2 YFSETQ. The CDR3 consists of 12 residues. Written as DNA, the CDR3 is TGCGCCAGCGGAACAGGGACCTACGAGCAGTACTTC. Translating it yields CASGTGTYEQYF.

The CDR3 nucleotides are TGTGCCAGCAGTGACCTCATCGGACTAGCGGGGTTGTCCCAGTACTTC. This codes for CASSDLIGLAGLSQYF. The V and J genes are TRBV2 and TRBJ2-5; 12 bases match TRBD2. J gave up 9 bases and V 3 bases, and 11 bases lay outside the gene matches. Germline lookup yields CDR1 SNHLY and CDR2 FYNNEI. CDR3 length: 16 amino acids.